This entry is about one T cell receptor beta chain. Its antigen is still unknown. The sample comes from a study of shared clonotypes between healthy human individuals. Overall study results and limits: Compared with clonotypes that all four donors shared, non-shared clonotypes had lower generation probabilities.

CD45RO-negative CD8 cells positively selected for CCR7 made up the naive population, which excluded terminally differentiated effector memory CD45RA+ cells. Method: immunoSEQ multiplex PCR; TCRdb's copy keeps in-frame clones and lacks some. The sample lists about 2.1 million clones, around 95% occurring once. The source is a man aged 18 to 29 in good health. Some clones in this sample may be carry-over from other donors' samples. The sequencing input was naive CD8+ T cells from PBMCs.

For the CDR3, the DNA is TGTGCCAGCAGTTTTAGCGGGAGGTCAAGATACAATGAGCAGTTCTTC. Amino acids: CASSFSGRSRYNEQFF. The chain has TRBV27 and TRBJ2-1; 10 bases agree with TRBD2. CDR3 length: 16 residues. V trimming: 3 bases; J trimming: 4 bases; junction bases outside the gene matches: 6. Germline CDR1 MNHEY, CDR2 SMNVEV (reference sequence).